The 8 T cell receptor beta chains given below trace back to one sample, sequenced in a study of blood T cell repertoires in COVID-19. TCRdb's table, derived via immunoSEQ multiplex PCR, lists solely in-frame clones and lacks some. This table holds approximately 260,000 clones, around 90% found once. The sequencing sample was made of peripheral blood. These TCRs come from a woman in her sixties with COVID-19, enrolled during active disease.

The chain couples TRBV6-1 to TRBJ1-2, with D maybe TRBD1 (6 bases). There are 18 residues in the CDR3. Germline V gene sequence: CDR1 MNHNS, CDR2 SASEGT. Trimming removed 2 bases at V and 8 bases at J, with 27 bases between. The CDR3 region is CASSERIRGRGRGEGYTF. For the CDR3, the DNA is TGTGCCAGCAGTGAAAGGATCCGTGGCAGGGGAAGAGGAGAGGGCTACACCTTC.

The chain has TRBV18 and TRBJ1-6; D remains unclear. The V and J ends lost 1 base and 7 bases respectively, with 17 bases between them. CDR3 size: 17 residues. The germline V gene encodes CDR1 KGHSH and CDR2 LQKENI. The CDR3 is CASSPLYLSGKNSPLHF. CDR3 nucleotide sequence: TGTGCCAGCTCACCACTTTATTTATCGGGAAAAAATTCACCCCTCCACTTT.

The chain combines TRBV19 with TRBJ1-4, with 10 bases matching TRBD1. Trimming cost V 3 bases and J 8 bases; bases outside gene matches: 12. CDR1 LNHDA and CDR2 SQIVND come from the germline V gene (reference sequence). The CDR3 spans 17 residues. CDR3 region: CASSMGQGRAIREKLFF. The CDR3 DNA reads as TGTGCCAGTAGTATGGGACAGGGGAGGGCTATACGGGAAAAACTGTTTTTT.

The chain carries TRBV6-5 and TRBJ2-2, with 7 bases fitting TRBD2. This CDR3 contains 12 residues. V lost 8 bases and J lost 7; bases outside the gene matches: 4. Germline lookup yields CDR1 MNHEY and CDR2 SVGAGI. The CDR3 DNA is TGTGCCAGCTCAACGGGGGGCGGGGAGCTGTTTTTT. It codes for CASSTGGGELFF.

The J gene is TRBJ1-2, the V gene TRBV5-5; D possibly corresponds to TRBD1 (5 bases). The CDR3 sequence is 16 residues long. Trimming took 0 bases from V and 4 from J, leaving 16 bases between them. Looked up from germline, CDR1 is SGHKS and CDR2 is YYEKEE (reference sequence). CDR3 nucleotides: TGTGCCAGCAGCTTGGCGGGGGGGTCTTCCCCCTATGGCTACACCTTC. Translating gives CASSLAGGSSPYGYTF.

This chain uses TRBV14 with TRBJ2-7; 9 bases are shared with TRBD2. This CDR3 is built from 15 residues. Per the germline V gene, CDR1 is SGHDN and CDR2 is FVKESK. J lost 4 bases, V lost 4 bases, and 8 bases had no gene match. CDR3 in DNA: TGTGCCAGCAGCCCGGGGTCTAGCGGGGCTTACGAGCAGTACTTC. Amino acid sequence: CASSPGSSGAYEQYF.

The chain combines TRBV6-4 with TRBJ1-4, with TRBD1 matching 9 bases. The CDR3 sequence is 15 residues long. V trimming: 2 bases; J trimming: 8 bases; junction bases outside the gene matches: 6. Germline V CDR1 and CDR2: MRHNA, SNTAGT. CDR3 protein: CASSDTGGQGEKLFF. The CDR3 DNA follows: TGTGCCAGCAGTGACACAGGGGGCCAGGGAGAAAAACTGTTTTTT.

The chain is built from TRBV12-3 or TRBV12-4 and TRBJ1-1; D gene unclear. The ends were cut back, 11 bases at V and 5 bases at J, with 12 bases in the middle. This CDR3 is built from 11 residues. CDR3 nucleotide sequence: TGTGCCCTTCGAGGAGAGACTGAAGCTTTCTTT. Translated: CALRGETEAFF.